The following is a T cell receptor beta chain sequence with its context. Its antigen is not identified. The data were taken from a study of graft-versus-host responses after intestinal transplantation. The wider study: Each patient got anti-thymocyte globulin induction, then tacrolimus and steroids for two to four years.

General study points: Detection of GvH clones occurred in recipient marrow, and some had their first appearance in ileum or blood.

The assay was immunoSEQ multiplex PCR, and TCRdb's table has in-frame clones only and misses some. The sample includes around 120,000 clones, roughly 96% seen only once; the top ten take over 2.5%. The specimen comprised unstimulated CD8+ T cells sorted from spleen or lymph node cells, sampled before intestinal transplant. The sequence was collected from a human donor who received an intestinal transplant.

This chain's CDR3 is CASSWGDRAYEQYF. The CDR3 nucleotides are TGTGCCAGCAGCTGGGGGGACAGGGCCTACGAGCAGTACTTC. The chain is built from TRBV5-6 and TRBJ2-7; TRBD1 matches at 9 bases. This CDR3 has 14 residues. In germline, CDR1 is SGHDT, CDR2 YYEEEE. The V and J ends lost 3 bases and 2 bases, in that order; junction bases with no gene match: 3.